Here is one TCR beta chain with its context. This sample is drawn from a study of T cell changes during pregnancy in multiple sclerosis. Generated by immunoSEQ multiplex PCR, the TCRdb table keeps only in-frame clones and is missing some. The sample shows around 110,000 clones, 92% of them seen only once. J was trimmed by 7 bases and V by 4 bases; bases with no gene match: 12. CDR3 length equals 14 residues. The V gene's germline CDR1 is SQVTM and CDR2 ANQGSEA. The source of this sequence is a female donor with multiple sclerosis, enrolled in a pregnancy study. The chain recombines TRBV29-1 with TRBJ1-2; 7 positions match TRBD1. This specimen was peripheral blood, taken in the third trimester of pregnancy. The CDR3 coding sequence is TGCAGCGTTGGGGCCCGACAGGGCTGGGGTGGCTACACCTTC. Translated, it gives CSVGARQGWGGYTF. Filled out from reference TRBV29-1 and TRBJ1-2, the complete variable domain reads SAVISQKPSRDICQRGTSLTIQCQVDSQVTMMFWYRQQPGQSLTLIATANQGSEATYESGFVIDKFPISRPNLTFSTLTVSNMSPEDSSIYLCSVGARQGWGGYTFGSGTRLTVV.